One sample yielded the 27 T cell receptor beta chains listed below, sequenced in a study of blood T cells in healthy people across ages. Using a J-beta primer mix together with a sample-barcoded 5' primer, a second PCR was run for about 7 to 12 cycles. TCRdb fed the 5' RACE reads into MiXCR, producing one record per CDR3 protein. Of around 1.5 million distinct CDR3 sequences listed, around 55% are singletons. Material for sequencing was blood. These receptors were taken from a man aged 18 to 30 in good health.

The V call is TRBV3-1, the J call TRBJ2-6; 8 bases match TRBD2. This CDR3 has 17 amino acids. Unmatched junction bases numbered 2, after V lost 1 base and J lost 0 bases. The germline V gene has CDR1 LGHDT and CDR2 YNNKEL (reference sequence). The CDR3, as DNA: TGTGCCAGCAGCCAAGCACGGGAGGGCTCTGGGGCCAACGTCCTGACTTTC. This encodes CASSQAREGSGANVLTF.

The chain is built from TRBV20-1 and TRBJ2-1; D ambiguous. Trimming took off 0 bases at V and 2 bases at J, with 11 bases between the two ends. Germline V gene lookup returns CDR1 DFQATT and CDR2 SNEGSKA (reference sequence). This CDR3 contains 15 residues. The CDR3 nucleotides are TGCAGTGCTAGAGATTCAGAGATCCCCTACAATGAGCAGTTCTTC. It codes for CSARDSEIPYNEQFF.

This chain joins TRBV6-2 or TRBV6-3 and TRBJ2-7, with no clear D. The germline gives CDR1 MNHEY, CDR2 SVGEGT. CDR3 length: 11 amino acids. V was trimmed by 7 bases and J by 3 bases, leaving 7 bases between them. The chain's CDR3 is CASMNLYEQYF. In DNA form, the CDR3 reads TGTGCCAGCATGAACCTCTACGAGCAGTACTTC.

The chain has TRBV28 and TRBJ2-7; 12 nucleotides align to TRBD2. This CDR3 is built from 17 residues. V shed 4 bases and J 0 bases; nucleotides not matched to a gene: 7. Germline CDR1 and CDR2: MDHEN and SYDVKM. The CDR3 sequence: CASSSGLAGTTSYEQYF. The CDR3 coding sequence is TGTGCCAGCAGTTCTGGACTAGCGGGGACAACCTCCTACGAGCAGTACTTC.

The chain links TRBV4-1 to TRBJ2-1; 9 positions agree with TRBD2. Losses at the gene ends were 0 bases for V and 9 bases for J; bases not matched to a gene: 9. The germline gives CDR1 MGHRA, CDR2 YSYEKL. The CDR3 runs to 16 residues. The CDR3 sequence: CASSQEGGSGRCEQFF. Here the CDR3 DNA reads TGCGCCAGCAGCCAAGAGGGCGGTAGCGGGAGATGTGAGCAGTTCTTC.

This clonotype occurred a few times. The chain carries TRBV20-1 and TRBJ2-7; D may be TRBD1 (6 bases). V shed 0 bases and J shed 2 bases, with 23 bases lying between them. The germline gives CDR1 DFQATT, CDR2 SNEGSKA (reference sequence). This CDR3 spans 18 amino acids. CDR3 region: CSARDPYTRTVKPYEQYF. The CDR3 DNA is TGCAGTGCTAGAGATCCTTATACCCGGACAGTCAAACCCTACGAGCAGTACTTC.

The chain has TRBV4-1 and TRBJ2-5, with 11 bases that match TRBD2. The germline CDR1 and CDR2 sequences are MGHRA and YSYEKL. J gave up 1 base and V 0 bases, and 10 bases lay outside the gene matches. The length of the CDR3 is 19 residues. CDR3 nucleotide sequence: TGCGCCAGCAGCCAAGATTGGGGGCTAGCGGGAGGACCCCAAGAGACCCAGTACTTC. The encoded protein is CASSQDWGLAGGPQETQYF.

V gene TRBV12-3 or TRBV12-4 combines with J gene TRBJ2-7; no reliable D call. V gave up 5 bases and J gave up 0 bases, with 11 bases separating them. The CDR3 contains 14 residues. In nucleotides, the CDR3 is TGTGCCAGCAGTCCCCCGTATCACTCCTACGAGCAGTACTTC. This sequence encodes CASSPPYHSYEQYF.

This CDR3 reads CASRPRELNYGYTF. As DNA, the CDR3 is TGTGCCAGCAGACCACGGGAACTGAACTATGGCTACACCTTC. This rearrangement joins TRBV7-2 to TRBJ1-2; no clear D. The ends were cut back, 6 bases at V and 2 bases at J, with 13 bases in the middle. The CDR3 covers 14 residues. Germline V CDR1 and CDR2: SGHTA, FQGNSA.

The table lists this clonotype with a few counts. The V call is TRBV6-5, the J call TRBJ2-7, with D hard to call. The CDR3 runs to 15 residues. Trimming took 1 base from V and 2 from J, leaving 12 bases between them. The germline gives CDR1 MNHEY, CDR2 SVGAGI. The CDR3 DNA is TGTGCCAGCAGTTACTGGGGTGGGCACCCCTACGAGCAGTACTTC. Translating it yields CASSYWGGHPYEQYF.

V gene TRBV5-6 combines with J gene TRBJ2-7; 7 nucleotides match TRBD1. This CDR3 is 14 amino acids long. Germline assignment: CDR1 SGHDT and CDR2 YYEEEE. After removal of 3 bases from V and 3 bases from J, the junction contained 6 bases not matched to a gene. The CDR3 here is CASSSGTVNYEQYF. CDR3 coding DNA: TGTGCCAGCAGCTCCGGGACAGTAAACTACGAGCAGTACTTC.

About this clonotype itself: The junction and the germline gene differ at one end; a read error may be behind it. The rearrangement uses TRBV2 and TRBJ1-2; TRBD1 matches 10 bases. Per germline, CDR1 SNHLY and CDR2 FYNNEI. The CDR3 is 14 amino acids. CDR3 region: CASSLDRGAYGYTF. DNA for the CDR3: TGTGCTAGCAGCCTGGACAGGGGGGCCTATGGCTACACCTTC.

This clonotype was seen only a few times. The chain joins TRBV4-1 to TRBJ1-2, with D possibly TRBD1 on 6 matching bases. With 3 bases removed from V and 4 bases from J, the gap between germline ends came to 18 bases. The CDR3 spans 16 residues. Germline CDR1 MGHRA, CDR2 YSYEKL. The CDR3 DNA follows: TGCGCCAGCAGCCAGGGCCGACAGGTACTAACCTATGGCTACACCTTC. Protein: CASSQGRQVLTYGYTF.

The chain combines TRBV29-1 with TRBJ2-7, with D possibly matching TRBD2 (6 bases). This CDR3 region has 15 residues. The germline V and J ends were trimmed by 0 bases and 4 bases, with 16 bases remaining between them. Germline V gene lookup returns CDR1 SQVTM and CDR2 ANQGSEA. CDR3 sequence (DNA): TGCAGCGTTGAAGACGCGGGACGGCCCCCTTACGAGCAGTACTTC. Translation: CSVEDAGRPPYEQYF.

The chain links TRBV7-9 to TRBJ1-4; D ambiguous. V shed 1 base and J shed 5 bases, with 8 bases lying between them. The germline V gene has CDR1 SEHNR and CDR2 FQNEAQ (reference sequence). The CDR3 length is 14 residues. The CDR3 loop reads CASSLVPGNEKLFF. In nucleotides, the CDR3 is TGTGCCAGCAGCTTAGTTCCCGGGAATGAAAAACTGTTTTTT.

The V call is TRBV6-5, the J call TRBJ2-7, with D perhaps TRBD2 (5 bases). The CDR3 sequence is 13 residues long. CDR1 is MNHEY and CDR2 is SVGAGI in the germline V gene. Trimming left V 2 bases short and J 7 bases short, with 12 bases between. CDR3 sequence: CASSYAHSGEQYF. For the CDR3, the DNA is TGTGCCAGCAGTTACGCCCACTCGGGGGAGCAGTACTTC.

V usage is TRBV4-2 and J usage is TRBJ1-6, with D possibly TRBD1 on 5 matching bases. Germline CDR1 LGHNA, CDR2 YNFKEQ. The V and J ends lost 3 bases and 9 bases respectively, with 12 bases between them. The CDR3 covers 14 residues. CDR3 residues: CASSQDTLGSPLHF. In DNA form, the CDR3 reads TGTGCCAGCAGCCAGGACACCTTAGGTTCACCCCTCCACTTT.

This clonotype was observed a handful of times. The genes are TRBV29-1 and TRBJ2-5, with unresolved D. CDR1 is SQVTM, CDR2 ANQGSEA, per germline. Trimming shortened V by 4 bases and J by 1 base, and 7 bases separated the two germline ends. The CDR3 runs 12 residues. In DNA form, the CDR3 reads TGCAGCGTTGGGTACAGCCAAGAGACCCAGTACTTC. This codes for CSVGYSQETQYF.

V is TRBV13 and J is TRBJ2-5; perhaps TRBD2 as D (5 bases). This CDR3 is built from 17 residues. Germline loops: CDR1 PRHDT, CDR2 FYEKMQ (reference sequence). V was cut by 5 bases and J by 5 bases, with 24 bases left in between. The DNA for the CDR3 is TGTGCCAGCAGCCCCCTCGGAGGCTTAGGTCAAAAGGAGACCCAGTACTTC. Residues: CASSPLGGLGQKETQYF.

This clonotype was counted many times. This rearrangement joins TRBV28 to TRBJ2-2; a possible D gene is TRBD2 (6 bases). This CDR3 has 13 residues. CDR1 is MDHEN and CDR2 is SYDVKM in the germline V gene. V lost 5 bases to trimming and J lost 6 bases, with 10 bases between them. The CDR3 coding sequence is TGTGCCAGCAGTGCCGGGGAGGCCGGGGAGCTGTTTTTT. It specifies CASSAGEAGELFF.

On this clonotype itself: At one end the junction does not follow the germline gene, possibly because of a read error. The rearrangement links TRBV2 to TRBJ2-1; maybe TRBD1 (6 bases). The CDR3 loop spans 14 amino acids. CDR1 SNHLY and CDR2 FYNNEI come from the germline V gene. CDR3 nucleotide sequence: TGTGCCAGCCACAGGGCACAACCCTACTATGAGCAGTTCTTC. Translated, it gives CASHRAQPYYEQFF.

The chain carries TRBV6-5 and TRBJ2-7; 11 bases match TRBD1. CDR1 and CDR2 from the germline V gene are MNHEY and SVGAGI. V was clipped by 1 base and J by 0 bases; unmatched bases: 2. The CDR3 covers 16 residues. CDR3 in amino acids: CASSYFGTGGSYEQYF. In DNA form, the CDR3 reads TGTGCCAGCAGTTACTTCGGGACAGGGGGCTCCTACGAGCAGTACTTC.

The chain carries TRBV20-1 and TRBJ1-5; 9 nucleotides agree with TRBD1. V lost 5 bases to trimming and J lost 4 bases; unmatched junction nucleotides: 6. Germline-derived CDR1 and CDR2 are DFQATT and SNEGSKA (reference sequence). The CDR3 totals 14 residues. The CDR3 spells CSALGGTGNQPQHF. CDR3 nucleotides: TGCAGTGCTCTCGGTGGGACAGGGAATCAGCCCCAGCATTTT.

This clonotype was seen a handful of times. The rearrangement uses TRBV4-2 and TRBJ1-5, with D possibly matching TRBD1 (6 bases). The CDR3 length is 13 residues. Germline assignment: CDR1 LGHNA and CDR2 YNFKEQ. V lost 0 bases and J lost 9, with 9 bases in between. The CDR3 bases are TGTGCCAGCAGCCAAGACAGGGGCCGGCCCCAGCATTTT. Its protein product is CASSQDRGRPQHF.

This clonotype showed up just a few times. J is TRBJ2-7 and V is TRBV20-1; D possibly corresponds to TRBD1 (7 bases). The germline CDR1 and CDR2 sequences are DFQATT and SNEGSKA (reference sequence). V was trimmed by 4 bases and J by 0 bases, leaving 22 bases between them. The CDR3 spans 17 residues. CDR3 sequence reads: CSAISTEGAASSYEQYF. CDR3 nucleotides: TGCAGTGCTATTTCGACGGAGGGGGCGGCGAGCTCCTACGAGCAGTACTTC.

The chain employs TRBV20-1 and TRBJ2-1, with D possibly TRBD1 on 8 matching bases. V dropped 4 bases and J dropped 9 bases, with 19 bases sitting between them. Germline V gene lookup returns CDR1 DFQATT and CDR2 SNEGSKA (reference sequence). The CDR3 is made up of 14 amino acids. CDR3 loop: CSANYRGGRSEQFF. The CDR3 nucleotides are TGCAGTGCTAATTACAGGGGGGGAAGGAGTGAGCAGTTCTTC.

Only a few counts were recorded for this clonotype. The V and J genes are TRBV7-9 and TRBJ2-4, with D possibly matching TRBD1 (5 bases). The assigned J gene may be wrong: the sequence end matches TRBJ2-7 better. CDR1 and CDR2 from the germline V gene are SEHNR and FQNEAQ (reference sequence). CDR3 length: 12 amino acids. The CDR3 reads CASSPVGDEQYF. The CDR3 bases are TGTGCCAGCAGCCCCGTAGGGGACGAGCAGTACTTC.